This T cell receptor beta chain was identified during a study of blood T cell repertoires in COVID-19. The wider study: PBMCs, B-cell-depleted T cells, or T cells were the source of the cDNA or gDNA that made up the material.

V was clipped by 1 base and J by 2 bases, with 9 bases between them. Germline V CDR1 and CDR2: SGHDT, YYEEEE. This CDR3 comprises 14 residues. Source study methods: Researchers report that nucleated cell counts were estimated from reference gene primer amplification. The repertoire was sequenced with immunoSEQ multiplex PCR; TCRdb's copy has only in-frame clones and lacks some. That table is the source of V, J and clone size, and D and trimming were worked out from the DNA. The sample includes some 250,000 clones, 75% to 90% seen only once; the top ten take about 3.1%. Sequencing used peripheral blood. The receptor was isolated from a woman in her twenties or thirties who had recovered from COVID-19. J is TRBJ1-2 and V is TRBV5-6; D ambiguous. CDR3 sequence: CASSLYGENYGYTF. CDR3 DNA: TGTGCCAGCAGCTTGTATGGGGAGAACTATGGCTACACCTTC.